This T cell receptor (beta chain) was documented in a study of blood T cell repertoires in COVID-19. About the research overall: The United States, Italy and Spain were the sources of the acute and convalescent COVID-19 samples. The cDNA or gDNA used as material had been derived from T cells, B-cell-depleted T cells, or PBMCs.

The CDR3 has 14 amino acids. Trimming cost V 3 bases and J 7 bases; bases outside gene matches: 3. Germline lookup yields CDR1 KGHSH and CDR2 LQKENI. Authors' methods: Amplification from reference gene primers served as the basis for estimated nucleated cell counts. TCRdb's copy holds only in-frame clones and misses some; the assay was immunoSEQ multiplex PCR. That table furnishes V, J and clone size, whereas the DNA furnished D and trimming. In the table there are some 87,000 clones, about 80% of which are singletons. This chain uses TRBV18 with TRBJ1-6; TRBD1 matches 7 bases. Sequencing used peripheral blood. The source of this sequence is a human donor in a cohort sampled during active COVID-19. CDR3 sequence reads: CASSPGQANSPLHF. In DNA form, the CDR3 reads TGTGCCAGCTCACCCGGACAGGCGAATTCACCCCTCCACTTT.